This T cell receptor (beta chain) is drawn from a study of glioma-infiltrating T cells. Study outcomes and limitations: Above-expected tissue-blood divergence occurred in all gliomas, most in low-grade ones. Tissue and blood shared very few CDR3 sequences.

The CDR3 has 12 residues. V was trimmed by 4 bases and J by 6 bases, leaving 9 bases between them. Germline CDR1 reads SEHNR; CDR2 reads FQNEAQ (reference sequence). The table lists this clonotype with many counts. What it recognizes is unknown. Amplification of TCR alpha and beta CDR3 regions from RNA used iRepertoire nested multiplex PCR. TCRdb fed the multiplex PCR reads into MiXCR, producing one record per CDR3 protein. Of about 93,000 distinct CDR3 sequences in the sample, around 42% are singletons; the top ten hold 30% to 40%. The receptor comes from a human donor with low-grade glioma or glioblastoma, undergoing nonglioma brain surgery, or in good health (not recorded which). This sequence joins TRBV7-9 and TRBJ1-1; no reliable D call. The specimen sequenced was glioma tissue, nonneoplastic brain tissue, or PBMCs (not recorded which). The CDR3 DNA sequence: TGTGCCAGCAGCTCGCACGATTCTGAAGCTTTCTTT. Translation gives CASSSHDSEAFF. The full variable domain, its missing parts supplied by reference TRBV7-9 and TRBJ1-1, is DTGVSQNPRHKITKRGQNVTFRCDPISEHNRLYWYRQTLGQGPEFLTYFQNEAQLEKSRLLSDRFSAERPKGSFSTLEIQRTEQGDSAMYLCASSSHDSEAFFGQGTRLTVV.